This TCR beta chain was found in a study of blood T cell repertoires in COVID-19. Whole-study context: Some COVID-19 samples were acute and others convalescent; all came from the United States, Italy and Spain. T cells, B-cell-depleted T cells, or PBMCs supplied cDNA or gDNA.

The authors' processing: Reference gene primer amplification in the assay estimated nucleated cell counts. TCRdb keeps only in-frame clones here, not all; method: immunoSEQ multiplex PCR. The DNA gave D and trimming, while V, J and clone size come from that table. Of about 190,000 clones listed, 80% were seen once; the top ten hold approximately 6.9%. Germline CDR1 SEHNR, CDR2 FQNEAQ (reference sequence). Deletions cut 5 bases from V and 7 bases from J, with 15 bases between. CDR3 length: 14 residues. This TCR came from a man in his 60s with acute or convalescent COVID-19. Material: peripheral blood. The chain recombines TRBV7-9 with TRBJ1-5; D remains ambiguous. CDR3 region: CASSPVAGEQPQHF. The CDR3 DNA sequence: TGTGCCAGCAGCCCGGTGGCCGGGGAGCAGCCCCAGCATTTT.